Only one count was recorded for the clone carrying this T cell receptor (beta chain). Its matching antigen is unknown. The data stem from a study of T cell clones after liver transplantation. Looking at the study overall: TCRbeta sequencing after a pre-transplant mixed lymphocyte reaction identified graft-donor-reactive clones, later tracked in post-transplant blood.

V lost 2 bases and J lost 3; bases outside the gene matches: 3. The CDR3 runs to 14 residues. CDR1 is SGHRS and CDR2 is YFSETQ in the germline V gene. Data came from immunoSEQ multiplex PCR; TCRdb stores just in-frame clones and leaves some out. This repertoire shows about 74,000 clones, 80% found once; its top ten account for about 0.64%. Notes on the study in general: Compared with third party-reactive sequences, donor-reactive ones declined more, independent of withdrawal success. Low donor cell numbers restricted donor-reactive repertoire measurement in a couple of subjects. A significant post-transplant drop in circulating graft-donor-reactive CD4 TCRbeta sequences occurred in most of the 8 subjects.

The chain employs TRBV5-1 and TRBJ2-7, with TRBD1 identical over 9 bases. The sample was CD4+ T cells from blood, taken before liver transplant. The clonotype comes from a human donor who received a liver transplant. For the CDR3, the DNA is TGCGCCAGCAGCTTACCGACAGGGGGCTACGAGCAGTACTTC. Its translation: CASSLPTGGYEQYF.